This record covers a single T cell receptor (beta chain). What it binds is not known. This sample was included in a study of CD4 T cells in relation to SARS-CoV-2 and coronaviruses. Study in general: TCR beta CDR3s were sequenced after roughly 10-day antigen culture of PBMCs.

Only in-frame clones appear in the TCRdb table, and some are missing; sequencing was by immunoSEQ multiplex PCR. The table includes roughly 24,000 clones, 65% to 80% detected once. CDR1 and CDR2 (germline): KGHDR, SFDVKD. V lost 6 bases, J lost 5 bases, and 4 bases stayed unmatched. This CDR3 comprises 14 residues. The unexposed donors gave CD4+ T cells in about 2011-2018, prior to COVID-19. After less than 11 days of culture, CD4+ T cells were isolated. Cells permitting, SARS-CoV-2 S/N and four cold-coronavirus spikes were tested on unexposed-donor CD4+ T cells. Around 2 million PBMCs per well were cultured with around 9.2 IU/ml IL-2.

V gene TRBV24-1 combines with J gene TRBJ2-2; TRBD2 matches at 8 bases. The sequence came from a human donor in good health. The sample consisted of CD4+ T cells from PBMCs, cultured in vitro. As DNA, the CDR3 is TGTGCCACCAGTCCGGGACTAGAGACCGGGGAGCTGTTTTTT. It is translated as CATSPGLETGELFF.